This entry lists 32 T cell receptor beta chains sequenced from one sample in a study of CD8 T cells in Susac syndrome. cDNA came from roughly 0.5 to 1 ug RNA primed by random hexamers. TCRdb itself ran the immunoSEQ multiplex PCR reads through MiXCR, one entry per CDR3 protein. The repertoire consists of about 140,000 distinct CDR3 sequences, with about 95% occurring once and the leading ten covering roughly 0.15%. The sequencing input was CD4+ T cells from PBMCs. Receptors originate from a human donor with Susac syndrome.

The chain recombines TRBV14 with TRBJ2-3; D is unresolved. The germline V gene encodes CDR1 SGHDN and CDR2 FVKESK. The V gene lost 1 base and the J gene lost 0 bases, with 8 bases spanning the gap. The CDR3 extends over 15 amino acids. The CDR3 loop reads CASSQGLTSTDTQYF. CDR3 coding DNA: TGTGCCAGCAGCCAAGGCTTAACGAGCACAGATACGCAGTATTTT.

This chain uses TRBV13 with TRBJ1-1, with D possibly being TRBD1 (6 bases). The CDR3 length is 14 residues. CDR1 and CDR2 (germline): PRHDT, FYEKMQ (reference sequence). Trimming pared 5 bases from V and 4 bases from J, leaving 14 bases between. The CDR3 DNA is TGTGCCAGCAGCCCCAGAACAGGGCTCACTGAAGCTTTCTTT. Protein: CASSPRTGLTEAFF.

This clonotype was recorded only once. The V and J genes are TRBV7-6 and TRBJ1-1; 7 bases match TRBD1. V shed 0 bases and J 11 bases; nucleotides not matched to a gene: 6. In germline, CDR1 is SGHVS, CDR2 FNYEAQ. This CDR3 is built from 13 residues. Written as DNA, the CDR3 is TGTGCCAGCAGCTTAGCCGAGGGACAGCGGGCTTTCTTT. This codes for CASSLAEGQRAFF.

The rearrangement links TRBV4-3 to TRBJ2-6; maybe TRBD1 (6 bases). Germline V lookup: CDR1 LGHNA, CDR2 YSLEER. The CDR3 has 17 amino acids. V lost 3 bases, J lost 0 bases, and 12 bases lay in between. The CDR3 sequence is CASSQEQGRSGANVLTF. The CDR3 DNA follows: TGCGCCAGCAGCCAGGAACAGGGACGCTCTGGGGCCAACGTCCTGACTTTC.

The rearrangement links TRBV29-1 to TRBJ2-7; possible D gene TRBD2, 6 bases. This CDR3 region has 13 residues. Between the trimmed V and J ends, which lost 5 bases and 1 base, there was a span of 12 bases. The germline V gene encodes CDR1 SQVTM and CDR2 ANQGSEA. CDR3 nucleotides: TGCAGCGTTTCAGGGCGGGGATCCTACGAGCAGTACTTC. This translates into CSVSGRGSYEQYF.

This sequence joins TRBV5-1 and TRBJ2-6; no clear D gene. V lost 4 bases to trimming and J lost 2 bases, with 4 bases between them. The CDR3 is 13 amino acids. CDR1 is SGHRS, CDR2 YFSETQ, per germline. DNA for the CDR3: TGCGCCAGCAGCGAACCTGGGGCCAACGTCCTGACTTTC. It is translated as CASSEPGANVLTF.

This chain's CDR3 is CASMGTSRVHEQFF. DNA for the CDR3: TGTGCCAGTATGGGGACTAGCCGAGTGCATGAGCAGTTCTTC. The V gene is TRBV18, the J gene TRBJ2-1, with TRBD2 identical over 9 bases. V dropped 9 bases and J dropped 8; count of bases not matched to a gene: 11. The CDR3 extends over 14 amino acids. Germline CDR1 is KGHSH and CDR2 is LQKENI.

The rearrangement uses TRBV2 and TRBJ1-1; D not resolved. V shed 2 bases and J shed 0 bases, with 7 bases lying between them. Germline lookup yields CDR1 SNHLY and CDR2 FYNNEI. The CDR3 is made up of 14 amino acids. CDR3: CASSEWTVNTEAFF. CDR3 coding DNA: TGTGCCAGCAGTGAATGGACTGTGAACACTGAAGCTTTCTTT.

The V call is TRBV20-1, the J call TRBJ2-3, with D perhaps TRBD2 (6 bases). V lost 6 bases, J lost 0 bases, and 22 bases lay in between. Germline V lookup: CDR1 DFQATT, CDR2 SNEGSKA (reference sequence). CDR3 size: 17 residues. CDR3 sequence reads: CSADSLASDKSTDTQYF. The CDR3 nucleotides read TGCAGTGCGGACTCCCTTGCTAGCGACAAGAGCACAGATACGCAGTATTTT.

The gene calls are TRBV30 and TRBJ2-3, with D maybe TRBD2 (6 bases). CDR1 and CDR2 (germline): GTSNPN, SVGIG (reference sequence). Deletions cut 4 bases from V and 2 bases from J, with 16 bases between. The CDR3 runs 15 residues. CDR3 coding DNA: TGTGCCTGGAACTCCGACGGAGGGCACACAGATACGCAGTATTTT. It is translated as CAWNSDGGHTDTQYF.

CDR3 loop: CASSQQQGLGYTF. For the CDR3, the DNA is TGTGCCAGCAGCCAACAACAGGGCTTAGGCTACACCTTC. The chain is built from TRBV14 and TRBJ1-2; D might be TRBD1 (6 bases). The CDR3 spans 13 residues. V lost 2 bases and J lost 8, with 12 bases in between. CDR1 and CDR2 from the germline V gene are SGHDN and FVKESK.

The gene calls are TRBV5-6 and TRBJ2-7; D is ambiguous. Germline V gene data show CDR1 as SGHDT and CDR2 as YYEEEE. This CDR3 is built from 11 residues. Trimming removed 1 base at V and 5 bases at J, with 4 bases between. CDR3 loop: CASSLQDEQYF. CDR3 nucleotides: TGTGCCAGCAGCTTGCAGGACGAGCAGTACTTC.

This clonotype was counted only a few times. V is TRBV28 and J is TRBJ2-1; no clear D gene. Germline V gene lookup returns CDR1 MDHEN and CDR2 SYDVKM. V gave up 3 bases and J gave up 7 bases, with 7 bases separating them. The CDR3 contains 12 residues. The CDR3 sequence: CASSLTRNEQFF. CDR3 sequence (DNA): TGTGCCAGCAGTTTGACTCGGAATGAGCAGTTCTTC.

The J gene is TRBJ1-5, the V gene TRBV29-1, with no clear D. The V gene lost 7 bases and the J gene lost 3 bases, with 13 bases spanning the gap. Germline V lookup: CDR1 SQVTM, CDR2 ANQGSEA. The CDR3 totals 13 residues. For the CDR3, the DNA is TGCAGCGCTTCTCAGGAGCTCAATCAGCCCCAGCATTTT. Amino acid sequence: CSASQELNQPQHF.

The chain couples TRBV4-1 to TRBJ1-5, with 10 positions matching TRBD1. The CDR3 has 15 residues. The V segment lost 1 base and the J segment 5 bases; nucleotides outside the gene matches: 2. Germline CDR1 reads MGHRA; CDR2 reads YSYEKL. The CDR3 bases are TGCGCCAGCAGCCAAGGGGACAGGGGTTATCAGCCCCAGCATTTT. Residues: CASSQGDRGYQPQHF.

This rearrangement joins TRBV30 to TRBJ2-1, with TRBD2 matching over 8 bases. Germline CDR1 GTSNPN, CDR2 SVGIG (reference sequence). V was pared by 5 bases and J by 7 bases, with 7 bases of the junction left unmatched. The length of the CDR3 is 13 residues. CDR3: CAWEGGRRNEQFF. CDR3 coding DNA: TGTGCCTGGGAGGGCGGGAGGAGGAATGAGCAGTTCTTC.

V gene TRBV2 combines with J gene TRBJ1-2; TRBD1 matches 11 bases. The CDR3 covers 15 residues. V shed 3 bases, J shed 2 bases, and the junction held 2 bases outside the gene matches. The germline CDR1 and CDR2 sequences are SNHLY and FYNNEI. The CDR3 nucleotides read TGTGCCAGCAGTGAGGGACAGGGGGAGAACTATGGCTACACCTTC. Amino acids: CASSEGQGENYGYTF.

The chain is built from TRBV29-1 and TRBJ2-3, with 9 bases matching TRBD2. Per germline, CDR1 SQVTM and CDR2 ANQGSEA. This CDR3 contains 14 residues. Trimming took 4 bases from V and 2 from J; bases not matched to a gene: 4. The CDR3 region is CSVGAGGPTDTQYF. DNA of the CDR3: TGCAGCGTTGGGGCGGGAGGGCCCACAGATACGCAGTATTTT.

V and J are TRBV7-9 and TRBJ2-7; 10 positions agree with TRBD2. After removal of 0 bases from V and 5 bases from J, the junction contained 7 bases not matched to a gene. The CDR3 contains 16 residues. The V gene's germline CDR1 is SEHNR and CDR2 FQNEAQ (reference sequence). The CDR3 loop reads CASSLASGRWYDEQYF. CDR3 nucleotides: TGTGCCAGCAGCTTAGCTAGCGGGAGGTGGTACGACGAGCAGTACTTC.

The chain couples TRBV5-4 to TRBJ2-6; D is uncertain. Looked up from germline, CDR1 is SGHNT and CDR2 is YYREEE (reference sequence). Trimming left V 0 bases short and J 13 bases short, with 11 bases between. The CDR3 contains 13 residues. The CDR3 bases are TGTGCCAGCAGCTTGGATGCCCAGTGGGTCCTGACTTTC. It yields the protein CASSLDAQWVLTF.

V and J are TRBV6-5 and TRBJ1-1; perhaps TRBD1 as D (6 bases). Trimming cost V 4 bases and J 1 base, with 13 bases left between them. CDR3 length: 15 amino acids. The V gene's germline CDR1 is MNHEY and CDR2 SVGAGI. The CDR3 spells CASSLQGQKNTEAFF. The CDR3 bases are TGTGCCAGCAGTTTGCAGGGACAAAAGAACACTGAAGCTTTCTTT.

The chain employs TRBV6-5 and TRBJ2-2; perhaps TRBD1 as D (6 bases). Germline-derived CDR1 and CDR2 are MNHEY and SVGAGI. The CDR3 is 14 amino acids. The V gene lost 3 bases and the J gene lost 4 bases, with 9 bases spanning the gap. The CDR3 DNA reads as TGTGCCAGCAGTTATGTCAGGGGCACCGGGGAGCTGTTTTTT. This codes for CASSYVRGTGELFF.

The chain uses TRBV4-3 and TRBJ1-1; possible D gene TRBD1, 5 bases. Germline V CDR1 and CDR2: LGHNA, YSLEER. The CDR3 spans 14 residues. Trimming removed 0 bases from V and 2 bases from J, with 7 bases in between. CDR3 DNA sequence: TGCGCCAGCAGCCAAGAGACAGCCAACACTGAAGCTTTCTTT. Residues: CASSQETANTEAFF.

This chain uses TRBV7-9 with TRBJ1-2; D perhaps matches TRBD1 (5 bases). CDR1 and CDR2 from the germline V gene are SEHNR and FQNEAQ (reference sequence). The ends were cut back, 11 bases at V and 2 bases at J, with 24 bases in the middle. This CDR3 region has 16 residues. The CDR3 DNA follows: TGTGCCTCAACTACCTCTGGGACTCCTCGAAACTATGGCTACACCTTC. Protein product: CASTTSGTPRNYGYTF. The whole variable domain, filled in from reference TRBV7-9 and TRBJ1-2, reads DTGVSQNPRHKITKRGQNVTFRCDPISEHNRLYWYRQTLGQGPEFLTYFQNEAQLEKSRLLSDRFSAERPKGSFSTLEIQRTEQGDSAMYLCASTTSGTPRNYGYTFGSGTRLTVV.

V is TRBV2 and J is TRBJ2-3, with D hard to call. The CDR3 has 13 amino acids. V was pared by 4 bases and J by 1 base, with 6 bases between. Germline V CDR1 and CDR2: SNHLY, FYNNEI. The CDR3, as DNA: TGTGCCAGCAGTGTACTGGGCACAGATACGCAGTATTTT. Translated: CASSVLGTDTQYF.

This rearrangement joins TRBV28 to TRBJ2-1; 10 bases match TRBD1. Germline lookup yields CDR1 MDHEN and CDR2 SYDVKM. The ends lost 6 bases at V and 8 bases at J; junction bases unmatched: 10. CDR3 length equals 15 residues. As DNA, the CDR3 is TGTGCCAGCAGCTTACGGGACAGGGGAGGGGATGAGCAGTTCTTC. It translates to CASSLRDRGGDEQFF.

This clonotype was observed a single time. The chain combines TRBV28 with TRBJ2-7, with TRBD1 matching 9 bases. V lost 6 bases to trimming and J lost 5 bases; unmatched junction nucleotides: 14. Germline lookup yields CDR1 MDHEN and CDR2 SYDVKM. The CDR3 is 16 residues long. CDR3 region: CASRGSPGQGGHEQYF. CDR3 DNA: TGTGCCAGCAGGGGAAGTCCGGGACAGGGAGGACACGAGCAGTACTTC.

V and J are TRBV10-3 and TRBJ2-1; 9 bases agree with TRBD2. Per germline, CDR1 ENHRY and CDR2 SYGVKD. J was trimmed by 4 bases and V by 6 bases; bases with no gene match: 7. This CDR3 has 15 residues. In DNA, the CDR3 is TGTGCCATCAGAGGGGGACTAGCCAAATACAATGAGCAGTTCTTC. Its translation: CAIRGGLAKYNEQFF.

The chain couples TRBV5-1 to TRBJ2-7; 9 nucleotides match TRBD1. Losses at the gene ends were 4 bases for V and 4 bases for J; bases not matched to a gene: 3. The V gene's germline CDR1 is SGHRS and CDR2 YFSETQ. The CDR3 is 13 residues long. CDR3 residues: CASSTTGGYEQYF. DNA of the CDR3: TGCGCCAGCAGCACGACAGGGGGGTACGAGCAGTACTTC.

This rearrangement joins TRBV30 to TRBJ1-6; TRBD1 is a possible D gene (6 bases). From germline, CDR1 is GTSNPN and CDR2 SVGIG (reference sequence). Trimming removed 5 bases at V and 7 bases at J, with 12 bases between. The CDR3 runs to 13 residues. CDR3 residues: CAWEWGANSPLHF. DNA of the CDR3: TGTGCCTGGGAATGGGGGGCGAATTCACCCCTCCACTTT.

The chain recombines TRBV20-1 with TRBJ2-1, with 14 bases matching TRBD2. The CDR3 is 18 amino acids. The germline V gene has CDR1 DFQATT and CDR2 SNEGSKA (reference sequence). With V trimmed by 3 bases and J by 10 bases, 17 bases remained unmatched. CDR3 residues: CSASLRLAGGPLRVEQFF. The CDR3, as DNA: TGCAGTGCTAGCCTAAGACTAGCGGGAGGGCCTCTGAGGGTGGAGCAGTTCTTC.

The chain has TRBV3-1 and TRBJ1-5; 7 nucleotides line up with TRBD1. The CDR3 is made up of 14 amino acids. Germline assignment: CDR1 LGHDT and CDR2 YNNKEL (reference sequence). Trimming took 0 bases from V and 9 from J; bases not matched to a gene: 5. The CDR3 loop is CASSQDQQGRPQHF. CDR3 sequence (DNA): TGTGCCAGCAGCCAAGATCAACAGGGGAGGCCCCAGCATTTT. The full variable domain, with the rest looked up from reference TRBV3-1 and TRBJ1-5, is DTAVSQTPKYLVTQMGNDKSIKCEQNLGHDTMYWYKQDSKKFLKIMFSYNNKELIINETVPNRFSPKSPDKAHLNLHINSLELGDSAVYFCASSQDQQGRPQHFGDGTRLSIL.